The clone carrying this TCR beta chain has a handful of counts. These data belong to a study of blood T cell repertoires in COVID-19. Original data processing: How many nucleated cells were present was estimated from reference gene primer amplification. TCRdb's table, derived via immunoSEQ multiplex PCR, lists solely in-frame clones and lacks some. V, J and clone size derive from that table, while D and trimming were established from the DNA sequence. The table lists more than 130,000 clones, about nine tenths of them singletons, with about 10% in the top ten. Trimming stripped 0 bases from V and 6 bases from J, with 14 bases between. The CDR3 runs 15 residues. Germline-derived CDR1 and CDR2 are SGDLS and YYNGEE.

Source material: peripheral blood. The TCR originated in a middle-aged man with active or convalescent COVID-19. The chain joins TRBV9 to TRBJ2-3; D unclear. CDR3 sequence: CASSVDSLWSDTQYF. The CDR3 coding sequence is TGTGCCAGCAGCGTAGATTCCCTATGGAGCGATACGCAGTATTTT. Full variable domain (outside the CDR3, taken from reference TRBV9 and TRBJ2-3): DSGVTQTPKHLITATGQRVTLRCSPRSGDLSVYWYQQSLDQGLQFLIQYYNGEERAKGNILERFSAQQFPDLHSELNLSSLELGDSALYFCASSVDSLWSDTQYFGPGTRLTVL.